This TCR beta chain was captured by sequencing in a study of blood T cell repertoires in COVID-19. Study information: Acute-phase and convalescent COVID-19 samples originated in the United States, Italy and Spain. From T cells, B-cell-depleted T cells, or PBMCs came the material, which was cDNA or gDNA.

Per the original data handling: From reference gene primer amplification, estimates of nucleated cell counts were derived. Here immunoSEQ multiplex PCR was the method, and the copy in TCRdb shows in-frame clones only, minus some. V and J calls and clone size are copied from that table; D and trimming were computed from the DNA. The sample lists 300,000 or so clones, around 90% occurring once. Trimming took off 1 base at V and 0 bases at J, with 5 bases between the two ends. CDR1 and CDR2 from the germline V gene are LGHDT and YNNKEL (reference sequence). The CDR3 is 14 amino acids. The receptor was derived from a man in his forties or fifties with active or convalescent COVID-19. Sequenced: peripheral blood. The chain joins TRBV3-1 (or the pseudogene TRBV3-2) to TRBJ2-3; no clear D. Written as DNA, the CDR3 is TGTGCCAGCAGCCAAGTCCGGAGCACAGATACGCAGTATTTT. This encodes CASSQVRSTDTQYF.